Listed below are T cell receptor beta chains from one sample, sequenced in a study of shared clonotypes between healthy human individuals. Assay: immunoSEQ multiplex PCR; the TCRdb copy retains only in-frame clones and omits some. This repertoire shows 2 million to 2.5 million clones, approximately 90% found once; its top ten account for 0.37%. Input material: naive CD4+ T cells from PBMCs. All receptors come from a man aged 18 to 35 in good health. Some clones in this sample may be carry-over from other donors' samples. Both conserved end residues are part of each CDR3. The order of the fields is V gene, D gene, J gene, CDR3 protein, CDR3 DNA. D genes are given only for firm matches.

>TRBV4-1|.|TRBJ2-2
CASSQEMAGSNTGELFF
TGCGCCAGCAGCCAAGAAATGGCAGGTTCGAACACCGGGGAGCTGTTTTTT
>TRBV28|.|TRBJ2-7
CASSLLAGTYEQYF
TGTGCCAGCAGCCTACTGGCGGGTACCTACGAGCAGTACTTC
>TRBV28|.|TRBJ2-1
CASRLGAPYNEQFF
TGTGCCAGCCGGCTCGGGGCCCCATACAATGAGCAGTTCTTC
>TRBV6-5|.|TRBJ1-4
CASSYSPTRAEKLFF
TGTGCCAGCAGTTACTCTCCGACCAGAGCGGAAAAACTGTTTTTT
>TRBV19|TRBD1|TRBJ2-5
CASSKVTGGLGETQYF
TGTGCCAGTAGTAAAGTGACAGGGGGTCTAGGGGAGACCCAGTACTTC
>TRBV28|.|TRBJ1-5
CASSLGQDNQPQHF
TGTGCCAGCAGTTTAGGTCAAGACAATCAGCCCCAGCATTTT
>TRBV7-3|.|TRBJ2-7
CASSPEGPGLDYEQYF
TGTGCCAGCAGTCCAGAAGGGCCGGGACTCGACTACGAGCAGTACTTC
>TRBV27|.|TRBJ2-7
CASSPQVPPYEQYF
TGTGCCAGCAGTCCTCAGGTCCCACCCTACGAGCAGTACTTC
>TRBV10-3|.|TRBJ1-1
CAISDSLSRGYTEAFF
TGTGCCATCAGTGACTCGCTTTCGAGGGGGTATACTGAAGCTTTCTTT
>TRBV7-9|.|TRBJ2-6
CASSLLPQRNVLTF
TGTGCCAGCAGCTTGTTACCCCAGCGCAACGTCCTGACTTTC